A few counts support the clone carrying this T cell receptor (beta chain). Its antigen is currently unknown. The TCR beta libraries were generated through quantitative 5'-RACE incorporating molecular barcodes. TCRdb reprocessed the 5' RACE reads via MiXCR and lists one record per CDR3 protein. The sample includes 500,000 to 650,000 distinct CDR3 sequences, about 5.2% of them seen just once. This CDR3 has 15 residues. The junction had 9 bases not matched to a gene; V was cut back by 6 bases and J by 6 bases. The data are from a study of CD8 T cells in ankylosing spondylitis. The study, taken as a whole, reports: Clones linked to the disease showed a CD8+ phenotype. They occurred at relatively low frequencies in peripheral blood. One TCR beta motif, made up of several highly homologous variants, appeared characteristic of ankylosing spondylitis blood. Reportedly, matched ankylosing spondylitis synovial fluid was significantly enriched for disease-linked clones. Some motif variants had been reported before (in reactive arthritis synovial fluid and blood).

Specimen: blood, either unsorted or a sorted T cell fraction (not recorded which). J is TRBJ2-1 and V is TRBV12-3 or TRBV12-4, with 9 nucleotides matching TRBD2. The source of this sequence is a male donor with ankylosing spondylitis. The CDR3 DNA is TGTGCCAGCAGAAAAGGGCGGGAGGGCCGCAATGAGCAGTTCTTC. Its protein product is CASRKGREGRNEQFF.